One and the same sample provided the 31 T cell receptor beta chains below, sequenced in a study of fetal regulatory T cell absence and autoimmunity. Profiling relied on immunoSEQ multiplex PCR, and the TCRdb table lists in-frame clones only, not all of them. This sample has around 100,000 clones, with around 72% found just once. The material sequenced was pancreas tissue. These receptors all come from a male donor with IPEX syndrome.

The chain couples TRBV29-1 to TRBJ2-1; D is unresolved. The V end was cut by 8 bases, the J end by 2 bases, with 13 bases between. Per the germline V gene, CDR1 is SQVTM and CDR2 is ANQGSEA. The CDR3 is made up of 13 amino acids. Here the CDR3 reads CSIALAPYNEQFF. Here the CDR3 DNA reads TGCAGCATAGCACTGGCCCCCTACAATGAGCAGTTCTTC.

The sample holds one count of this clone. The rearrangement links TRBV7-9 to TRBJ2-3; 11 bases match TRBD2. The V segment lost 5 bases and the J segment 5 bases; nucleotides outside the gene matches: 18. Germline V gives CDR1 SEHNR, CDR2 FQNEAQ (reference sequence). The CDR3 runs 19 residues. CDR3 nucleotides: TGTGCCAGCAGCCCCGAGGTCCCTAGCGGGGGGTTTCTTCAAGATACGCAGTATTTT. As protein: CASSPEVPSGGFLQDTQYF.

This chain links TRBV5-1 with TRBJ1-1, with D possibly TRBD1 on 6 matching bases. The CDR3 spans 15 residues. The germline CDR1 and CDR2 sequences are SGHRS and YFSETQ. Trimming shortened V by 8 bases and J by 5 bases, and 22 bases separated the two germline ends. CDR3 amino acids: CASTTDRGGITEAFF. CDR3 DNA sequence: TGCGCCAGTACGACGGACAGAGGGGGTATAACTGAAGCTTTCTTT.

This chain joins TRBV7-9 and TRBJ2-2; 10 nucleotides match TRBD2. Per the germline V gene, CDR1 is SEHNR and CDR2 is FQNEAQ (reference sequence). V was pared by 2 bases and J by 6 bases, with 0 bases of the junction left unmatched. The CDR3 has 14 residues. This CDR3 reads CASSLLAGAGELFF. CDR3 DNA sequence: TGTGCCAGCAGCTTACTAGCGGGAGCCGGGGAGCTGTTTTTT.

The chain carries TRBV10-3 and TRBJ2-7; D not resolved. The CDR3 runs 11 residues. Trimming pared 6 bases from V and 3 bases from J, leaving 6 bases between. Germline-derived CDR1 and CDR2 are ENHRY and SYGVKD. The CDR3 coding sequence is TGTGCCATCAGGACAAACTACGAGCAGTACTTC. Its protein is CAIRTNYEQYF.

The chain recombines TRBV10-3 with TRBJ2-5; D unclear. This CDR3 comprises 12 residues. V gave up 2 bases and J gave up 1 base, with 2 bases separating them. Germline V lookup: CDR1 ENHRY, CDR2 SYGVKD. Here the CDR3 DNA reads TGTGCCATCAGTGAGCGCCAAGAGACCCAGTACTTC. Translation gives CAISERQETQYF.

This chain joins TRBV27 and TRBJ1-6; TRBD1 aligns across 8 bases. Germline CDR1 is MNHEY and CDR2 is SMNVEV (reference sequence). V was clipped by 6 bases and J by 5 bases; unmatched bases: 18. The CDR3 runs to 19 residues. CDR3 DNA sequence: TGTGCCAGCAGGATAACCGGGACAGGTCCCTTAGGGAATAATTCACCCCTCCACTTT. This codes for CASRITGTGPLGNNSPLHF.

The chain is built from TRBV13 and TRBJ1-1; no definite D call. The ends were cut back, 5 bases at V and 1 base at J, with 5 bases in the middle. This CDR3 region has 12 residues. Germline V lookup: CDR1 PRHDT, CDR2 FYEKMQ (reference sequence). The CDR3 here is CASSPGNTEAFF. The CDR3 DNA follows: TGTGCCAGCAGCCCGGGGAACACTGAAGCTTTCTTT.

The rearrangement joins TRBV15 to TRBJ2-7; possible D gene TRBD2, 5 bases. The CDR3 consists of 15 residues. Trimming shortened V by 0 bases and J by 3 bases, and 12 bases separated the two germline ends. Germline V lookup: CDR1 LNHNV, CDR2 YYDKDF (reference sequence). This CDR3 is CATSRELGGNYEQYF. The CDR3 DNA reads as TGTGCCACCAGCAGAGAATTAGGAGGTAACTACGAGCAGTACTTC.

J is TRBJ2-7 and V is TRBV11-2; D remains ambiguous. V was shortened by 5 bases and J by 3 bases, with 11 bases between the two germline ends. This CDR3 region has 13 residues. Germline V CDR1 and CDR2: SGHAT, FQNNGV. The CDR3, as DNA: TGTGCCAGCAGCCTAGGGATGAGCTACGAGCAGTACTTC. This encodes CASSLGMSYEQYF.

This chain joins TRBV2 and TRBJ2-7, with D perhaps TRBD2 (5 bases). The V gene's germline CDR1 is SNHLY and CDR2 FYNNEI. CDR3 length: 15 amino acids. The V end was cut by 6 bases, the J end by 4 bases, with 19 bases between. The CDR3 here is CASSPRRVNLYEQYF. CDR3 nucleotides: TGTGCCAGCAGCCCCCGGCGGGTAAACCTGTACGAGCAGTACTTC.

This clone was observed once. This chain uses TRBV30 with TRBJ1-2; D is possibly TRBD1 (6 bases). This CDR3 has 15 residues. Trimming took off 1 base at V and 5 bases at J, with 17 bases between the two ends. Looked up from germline, CDR1 is GTSNPN and CDR2 is SVGIG (reference sequence). As DNA, the CDR3 is TGTGCCTGGAGTGCGCCTGGGGCGGGGGCATATGGCTACACCTTC. Translated, it gives CAWSAPGAGAYGYTF.

The CDR3: CACYHSGENTEAFF. DNA for the CDR3: TGTGCCTGCTATCACTCCGGAGAAAACACTGAAGCTTTCTTT. V usage is TRBV30 and J usage is TRBJ1-1; D call uncertain. The V gene lost 6 bases and the J gene lost 2 bases, with 16 bases spanning the gap. Germline CDR1 reads GTSNPN; CDR2 reads SVGIG (reference sequence). CDR3 length: 14 residues.

The chain combines TRBV7-2 with TRBJ2-2; TRBD2 matches 8 bases. Trimming cost V 1 base and J 5 bases; bases outside gene matches: 0. The CDR3 totals 14 residues. Germline V gene data show CDR1 as SGHTA and CDR2 as FQGNSA. DNA for the CDR3: TGTGCCAGCAGCTTAGTAGCGGGGACCGGGGAGCTGTTTTTT. This translates into CASSLVAGTGELFF.

This clone was recorded a few times. The chain links TRBV4-1 to TRBJ1-1, with no clear D. Germline CDR1 is MGHRA and CDR2 is YSYEKL. V lost 0 bases, J lost 0 bases, and 5 bases lay in between. CDR3 length: 14 residues. CDR3 region: CASSQDRLNTEAFF. DNA for the CDR3: TGCGCCAGCAGCCAAGATAGGTTGAACACTGAAGCTTTCTTT.

The chain is built from TRBV5-6 and TRBJ1-2; weak D call: TRBD1 (5 bases). The V end was cut by 3 bases, the J end by 3 bases, with 12 bases between. CDR1 is SGHDT and CDR2 is YYEEEE in the germline V gene. The CDR3 sequence is 14 residues long. This CDR3 is CASSSEGRDYGYTF. CDR3 DNA: TGTGCCAGCAGCTCAGAGGGGAGGGACTATGGCTACACCTTC. The complete variable domain, with remaining parts taken from reference TRBV5-6 and TRBJ1-2, reads DAGVTQSPTHLIKTRGQQVTLRCSPKSGHDTVSWYQQALGQGPQFIFQYYEEEERQRGNFPDRFSGHQFPNYSSELNVNALLLGDSALYLCASSSEGRDYGYTFGSGTRLTVV.

This clone appeared a few times. The chain joins TRBV10-3 to TRBJ1-1; D unresolved. Germline-derived CDR1 and CDR2 are ENHRY and SYGVKD. The ends were cut back, 3 bases at V and 3 bases at J, with 14 bases in the middle. The CDR3 runs 15 residues. CDR3 bases: TGTGCCATCAGTGAAATTGAGGACGGAGACACTGAAGCTTTCTTT. Translation gives CAISEIEDGDTEAFF.

Written as DNA, the CDR3 is TGTGCCAGCAGCCAAGGACTACCTATCCTATACGAGCAGTACTTC. Its protein product is CASSQGLPILYEQYF. The V gene is TRBV4-2, the J gene TRBJ2-7, with TRBD2 as a possible D gene (5 bases). Trimming stripped 1 base from V and 4 bases from J, with 14 bases between. Germline V lookup: CDR1 LGHNA, CDR2 YNFKEQ. CDR3 length equals 15 residues.

This clone is classed as medium-sized. The V gene is TRBV4-3, the J gene TRBJ2-3; tentatively, D is TRBD1 or TRBD2 (5 bases each). The germline V gene encodes CDR1 LGHNA and CDR2 YSLEER. Trimming cost V 4 bases and J 3 bases, with 11 bases left between them. CDR3 size: 14 residues. The CDR3 region has the DNA TGCGCCAGCAGCCCAGAGGGGTGGACAGATACGCAGTATTTT. It is translated as CASSPEGWTDTQYF.

V gene TRBV11-2 combines with J gene TRBJ2-5; D ambiguous. Trimming took off 2 bases at V and 4 bases at J, with 2 bases between the two ends. CDR1 is SGHAT and CDR2 is FQNNGV in the germline V gene. There are 11 residues in the CDR3. CDR3 DNA: TGTGCCAGCAGCTTATCAGAGACCCAGTACTTC. It codes for CASSLSETQYF.

The chain combines TRBV9 with TRBJ2-7, with 7 positions matching TRBD2. After removal of 0 bases from V and 0 bases from J, the junction contained 3 bases not matched to a gene. The germline V gene encodes CDR1 SGDLS and CDR2 YYNGEE. This CDR3 region has 15 residues. CDR3 nucleotide sequence: TGTGCCAGCAGCGTAGGCGGGGGTCTCTCCTACGAGCAGTACTTC. Encoded protein: CASSVGGGLSYEQYF.

This chain links TRBV11-2 with TRBJ2-1, with 8 bases fitting TRBD2. J gave up 3 bases and V 1 base, and 2 bases lay outside the gene matches. Germline V gives CDR1 SGHAT, CDR2 FQNNGV. The CDR3 length is 15 residues. DNA for the CDR3: TGTGCCAGCAGCTTAGTACTAGCGGTCTACAATGAGCAGTTCTTC. Protein sequence: CASSLVLAVYNEQFF. The variable domain in full, with the rest retrieved from reference TRBV11-2 and TRBJ2-1, is EAGVAQSPRYKIIEKRQSVAFWCNPISGHATLYWYQQILGQGPKLLIQFQNNGVVDDSQLPKDRFSAERLKGVDSTLKIQPAKLEDSAVYLCASSLVLAVYNEQFFGPGTRLTVL.

CDR3: CASTGYGTGYEKLFF. For the CDR3, the DNA is TGTGCCAGTACCGGTTACGGGACAGGGTATGAAAAACTGTTTTTT. The chain employs TRBV19 and TRBJ1-4; 9 positions agree with TRBD1. Germline loops: CDR1 LNHDA, CDR2 SQIVND (reference sequence). Trimming took 7 bases from V and 6 from J; bases not matched to a gene: 9. The length of the CDR3 is 15 residues.

V and J are TRBV5-4 and TRBJ2-3, with TRBD2 identical over 9 bases. J lost 10 bases, V lost 4 bases, and 16 bases had no gene match. The CDR3 totals 16 residues. From germline, CDR1 is SGHNT and CDR2 YYREEE (reference sequence). The CDR3 here is CASSRESGGLGGAQYF. The CDR3 DNA reads TGTGCCAGCAGCCGGGAGAGCGGGGGGCTAGGAGGGGCGCAGTATTTT.

This chain uses TRBV2 with TRBJ2-7, with 13 nucleotides matching TRBD2. There are 15 residues in the CDR3. Germline CDR1 reads SNHLY; CDR2 reads FYNNEI. V lost 5 bases to trimming and J lost 2 bases; unmatched junction nucleotides: 3. The CDR3 DNA reads TGTGCCAGCAGTCGGACTAGCGGGGGCCCCTACGAGCAGTACTTC. Translating it yields CASSRTSGGPYEQYF.

This clone occurred once. The CDR3, as DNA: TGTGCCAGCACAAAAAAAAGCGAGAGCTCCTACAATGAGCAGTTCTTC. This codes for CASTKKSESSYNEQFF. The chain joins TRBV2 to TRBJ2-1, with D unclear. In germline, CDR1 is SNHLY, CDR2 FYNNEI. Trimming removed 7 bases at V and 0 bases at J, with 16 bases between. CDR3 size: 16 residues.

The V call is TRBV10-3, the J call TRBJ2-5, with 8 bases matching TRBD1. The V segment lost 6 bases and the J segment 2 bases; nucleotides outside the gene matches: 5. Germline CDR1 is ENHRY and CDR2 is SYGVKD. The CDR3 is 14 amino acids. CDR3 sequence reads: CAIRPDRGQETQYF. The DNA for the CDR3 is TGTGCCATCAGGCCCGACAGGGGTCAAGAGACCCAGTACTTC.

The chain employs TRBV19 and TRBJ2-2, with D unclear. The CDR3 totals 12 residues. Germline CDR1 is LNHDA and CDR2 is SQIVND (reference sequence). Trimming cost V 5 bases and J 6 bases, with 7 bases left between them. The CDR3 is CASSHGAGELFF. In DNA form, the CDR3 reads TGTGCCAGTAGTCATGGGGCCGGGGAGCTGTTTTTT.

The chain uses TRBV11-2 and TRBJ2-1, with a possible D match to TRBD1 (6 bases). V lost 5 bases to trimming and J lost 7 bases, with 27 bases between them. The V gene's germline CDR1 is SGHAT and CDR2 FQNNGV. The CDR3 extends over 18 amino acids. The CDR3 DNA reads TGTGCCAGCAGCCCGACGTGGCCGACAGGACCCCTAAGGAATGAGCAGTTCTTC. This gives the protein CASSPTWPTGPLRNEQFF.

The chain carries TRBV4-1 and TRBJ2-1; TRBD2 aligns across 8 bases. Per germline, CDR1 MGHRA and CDR2 YSYEKL. The CDR3 contains 15 residues. Unmatched junction bases numbered 7, after V lost 3 bases and J lost 6 bases. In DNA, the CDR3 is TGCGCCAGCAGCCAGTCGGGAGGGCCGATCAATGAGCAGTTCTTC. This gives the protein CASSQSGGPINEQFF.

In its sample, this clone was seen a few times. The gene calls are TRBV7-8 and TRBJ2-7; unclear D gene. CDR3 length: 12 amino acids. CDR1 and CDR2 from the germline V gene are SGHVS and FQNEAQ. V was trimmed by 3 bases and J by 6 bases, leaving 9 bases between them. CDR3 sequence: CASSFTPREQYF. The DNA for the CDR3 is TGTGCCAGCAGCTTCACCCCGCGCGAGCAGTACTTC.